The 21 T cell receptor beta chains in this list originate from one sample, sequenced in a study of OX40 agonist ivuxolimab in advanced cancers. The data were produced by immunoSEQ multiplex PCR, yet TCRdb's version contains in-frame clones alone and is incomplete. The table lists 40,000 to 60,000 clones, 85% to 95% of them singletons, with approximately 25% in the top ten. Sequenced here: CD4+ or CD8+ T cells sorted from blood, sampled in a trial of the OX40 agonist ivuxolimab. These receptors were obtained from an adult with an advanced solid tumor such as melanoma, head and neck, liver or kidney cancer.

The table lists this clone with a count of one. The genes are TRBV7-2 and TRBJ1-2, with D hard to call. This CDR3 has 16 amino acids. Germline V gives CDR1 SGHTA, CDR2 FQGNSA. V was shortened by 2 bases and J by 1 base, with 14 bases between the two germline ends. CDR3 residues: CASSLRFQVNNYGYTF. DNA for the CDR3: TGTGCCAGCAGCTTAAGATTCCAGGTTAATAACTATGGCTACACCTTC.

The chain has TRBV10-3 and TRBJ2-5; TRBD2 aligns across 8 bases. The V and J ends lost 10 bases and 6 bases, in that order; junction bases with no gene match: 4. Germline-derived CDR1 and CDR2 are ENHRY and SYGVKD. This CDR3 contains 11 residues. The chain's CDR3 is CASRGGQTQYF. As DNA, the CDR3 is TGTGCCAGCCGGGGGGGTCAGACCCAGTACTTC.

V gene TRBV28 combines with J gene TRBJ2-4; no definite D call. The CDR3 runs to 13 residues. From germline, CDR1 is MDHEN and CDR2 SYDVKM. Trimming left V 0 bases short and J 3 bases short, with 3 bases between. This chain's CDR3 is CASSLWNKNIQYF. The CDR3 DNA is TGTGCCAGCAGTTTATGGAACAAAAACATTCAGTACTTC.

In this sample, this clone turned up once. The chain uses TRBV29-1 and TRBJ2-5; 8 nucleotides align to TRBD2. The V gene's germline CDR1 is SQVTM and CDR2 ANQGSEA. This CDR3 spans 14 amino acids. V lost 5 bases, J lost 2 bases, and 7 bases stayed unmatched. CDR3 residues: CSVPLAERQETQYF. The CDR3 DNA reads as TGCAGCGTTCCACTAGCGGAACGACAAGAGACCCAGTACTTC.

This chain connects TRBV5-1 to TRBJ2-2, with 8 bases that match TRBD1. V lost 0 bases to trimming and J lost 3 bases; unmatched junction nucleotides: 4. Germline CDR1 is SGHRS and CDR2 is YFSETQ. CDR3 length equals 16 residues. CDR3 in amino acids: CASSLARGRDTGELFF. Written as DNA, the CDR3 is TGCGCCAGCAGCTTGGCCAGGGGGCGCGACACCGGGGAGCTGTTTTTT.

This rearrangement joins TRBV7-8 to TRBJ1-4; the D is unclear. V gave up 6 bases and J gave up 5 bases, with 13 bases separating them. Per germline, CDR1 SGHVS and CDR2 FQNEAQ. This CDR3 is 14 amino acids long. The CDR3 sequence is CASSYIPENEKLFF. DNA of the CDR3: TGTGCCAGCAGTTATATCCCAGAGAATGAAAAACTGTTTTTT.

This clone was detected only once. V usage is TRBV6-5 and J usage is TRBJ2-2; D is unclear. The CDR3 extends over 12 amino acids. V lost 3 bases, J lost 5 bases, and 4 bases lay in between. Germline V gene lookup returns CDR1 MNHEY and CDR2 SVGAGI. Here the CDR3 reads CASSYKTGELFF. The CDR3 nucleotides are TGTGCCAGCAGTTATAAAACCGGGGAGCTGTTTTTT.

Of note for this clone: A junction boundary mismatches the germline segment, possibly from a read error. The CDR3 here is CASRLEASSYNEQFF. CDR3 DNA: TGTGCCAGCAGATTAGAGGCGAGCTCCTACAATGAGCAGTTCTTC. The rearrangement uses TRBV7-9 and TRBJ2-1, with D uncertain. The germline V gene encodes CDR1 SEHNR and CDR2 FQNEAQ (reference sequence). The CDR3 covers 15 residues. Full variable domain (rest looked up from reference TRBV7-9 and TRBJ2-1): DTGVSQNPRHKITKRGQNVTFRCDPISEHNRLYWYRQTLGQGPEFLTYFQNEAQLEKSRLLSDRFSAERPKGSFSTLEIQRTEQGDSAMYLCASRLEASSYNEQFFGPGTRLTVL.

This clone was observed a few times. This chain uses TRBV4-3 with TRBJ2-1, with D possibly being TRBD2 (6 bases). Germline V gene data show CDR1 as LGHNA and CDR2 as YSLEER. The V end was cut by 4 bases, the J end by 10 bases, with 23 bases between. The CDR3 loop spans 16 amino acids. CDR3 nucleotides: TGCGCCAGCAGCCCCGAAGGGGTAGCGGCCGTTGGGGAGCAGTTCTTC. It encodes CASSPEGVAAVGEQFF.

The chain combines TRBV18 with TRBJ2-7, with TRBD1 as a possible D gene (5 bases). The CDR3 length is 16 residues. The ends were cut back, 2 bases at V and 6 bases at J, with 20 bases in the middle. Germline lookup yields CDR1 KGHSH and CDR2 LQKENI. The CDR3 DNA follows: TGTGCCAGCTCACCAGCGGTCGCTACAGGCCTTCCCGAGCAGTACTTC. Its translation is CASSPAVATGLPEQYF.

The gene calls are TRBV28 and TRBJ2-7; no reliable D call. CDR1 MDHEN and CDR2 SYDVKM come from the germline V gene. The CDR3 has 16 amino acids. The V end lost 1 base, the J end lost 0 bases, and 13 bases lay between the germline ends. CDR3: CASSLLVAEFSYEQYF. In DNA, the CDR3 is TGTGCCAGCAGTTTATTGGTGGCGGAGTTCTCCTACGAGCAGTACTTC.

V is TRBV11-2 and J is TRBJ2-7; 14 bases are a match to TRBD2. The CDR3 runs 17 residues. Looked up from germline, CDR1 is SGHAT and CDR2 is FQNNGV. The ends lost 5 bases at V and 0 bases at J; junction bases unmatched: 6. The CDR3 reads CASSPGTSGSSSYEQYF. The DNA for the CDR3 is TGTGCCAGCAGCCCCGGGACTAGCGGGAGTAGCTCCTACGAGCAGTACTTC.

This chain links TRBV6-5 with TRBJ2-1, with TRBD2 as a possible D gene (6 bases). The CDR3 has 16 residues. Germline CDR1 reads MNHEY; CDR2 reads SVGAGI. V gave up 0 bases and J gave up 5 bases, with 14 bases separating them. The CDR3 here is CASSYSLGGRHNEQFF. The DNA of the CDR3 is TGTGCCAGCAGTTACTCCTTGGGGGGTAGACACAATGAGCAGTTCTTC.

The CDR3 DNA is TGTGCCAGCAGCTTGGTCACTCCCAGGGAGACCCAGTACTTC. This gives the protein CASSLVTPRETQYF. The chain has TRBV5-6 and TRBJ2-5; D is uncertain. V dropped 0 bases and J dropped 5 bases, with 11 bases sitting between them. CDR3 length equals 14 residues. CDR1 is SGHDT, CDR2 YYEEEE, per germline.

This CDR3 reads CASSLDARDLSGANVLTF. The CDR3 nucleotides are TGTGCCAGCAGCTTAGATGCCAGAGACCTCTCTGGGGCCAACGTCCTGACTTTC. The chain is built from TRBV11-2 and TRBJ2-6; D remains ambiguous. The CDR3 is made up of 18 amino acids. V was trimmed by 0 bases and J by 0 bases, leaving 12 bases between them. Germline assignment: CDR1 SGHAT and CDR2 FQNNGV.

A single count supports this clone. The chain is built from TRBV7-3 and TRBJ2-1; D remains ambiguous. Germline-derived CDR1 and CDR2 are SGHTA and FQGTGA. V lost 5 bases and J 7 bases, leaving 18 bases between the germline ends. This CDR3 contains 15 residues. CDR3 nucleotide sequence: TGTGCCAGCAGCCTTGACTTATTGCCTTTAAATGAGCAGTTCTTC. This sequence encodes CASSLDLLPLNEQFF.

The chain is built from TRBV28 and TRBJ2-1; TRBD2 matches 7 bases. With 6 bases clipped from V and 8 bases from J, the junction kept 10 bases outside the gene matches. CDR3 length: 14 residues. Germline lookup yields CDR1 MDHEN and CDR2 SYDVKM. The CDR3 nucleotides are TGTGCCAGCAGGTGGGAGGGGTCCTGGGATGAGCAGTTCTTC. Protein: CASRWEGSWDEQFF.

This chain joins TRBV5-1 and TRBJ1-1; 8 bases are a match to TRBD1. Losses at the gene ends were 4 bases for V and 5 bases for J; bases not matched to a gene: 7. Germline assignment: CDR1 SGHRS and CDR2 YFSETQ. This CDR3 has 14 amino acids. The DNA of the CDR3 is TGCGCCAGCAGCCCTGCAGGGGGCCGGACTGAAGCTTTCTTT. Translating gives CASSPAGGRTEAFF.

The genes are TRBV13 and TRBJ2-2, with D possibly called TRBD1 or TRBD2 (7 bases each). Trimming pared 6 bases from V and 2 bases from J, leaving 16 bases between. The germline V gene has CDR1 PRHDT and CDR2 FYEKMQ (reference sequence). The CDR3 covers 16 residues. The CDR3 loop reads CASSREGARNTGELFF. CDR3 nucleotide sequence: TGTGCCAGCAGTAGGGAGGGGGCGCGTAACACCGGGGAGCTGTTTTTT.

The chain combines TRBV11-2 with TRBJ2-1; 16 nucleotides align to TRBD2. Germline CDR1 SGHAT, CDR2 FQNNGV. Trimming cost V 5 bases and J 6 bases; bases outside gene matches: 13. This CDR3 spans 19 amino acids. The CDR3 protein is CASSPAGLAGGPISNEQFF. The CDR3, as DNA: TGTGCCAGCAGCCCGGCGGGACTAGCGGGAGGGCCAATTTCCAATGAGCAGTTCTTC.

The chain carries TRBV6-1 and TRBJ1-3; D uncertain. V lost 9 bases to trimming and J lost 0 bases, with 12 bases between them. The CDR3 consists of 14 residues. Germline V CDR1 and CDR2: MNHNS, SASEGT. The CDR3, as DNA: TGTGCCAGTTCACAGCCGATCTCTGGAAACACCATATATTTT. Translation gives CASSQPISGNTIYF.